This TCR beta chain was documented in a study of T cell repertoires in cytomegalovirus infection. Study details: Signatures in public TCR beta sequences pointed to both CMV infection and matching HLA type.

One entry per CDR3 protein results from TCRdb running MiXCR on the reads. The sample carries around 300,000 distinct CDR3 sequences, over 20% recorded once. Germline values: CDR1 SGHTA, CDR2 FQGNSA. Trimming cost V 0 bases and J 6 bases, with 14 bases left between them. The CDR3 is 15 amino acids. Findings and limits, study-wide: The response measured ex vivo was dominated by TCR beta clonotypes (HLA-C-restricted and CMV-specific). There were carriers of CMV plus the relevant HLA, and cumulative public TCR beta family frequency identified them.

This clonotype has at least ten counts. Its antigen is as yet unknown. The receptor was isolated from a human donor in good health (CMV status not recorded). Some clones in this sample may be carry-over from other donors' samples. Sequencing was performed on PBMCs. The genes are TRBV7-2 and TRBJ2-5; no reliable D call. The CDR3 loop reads CASSLAIGKGQTQYF. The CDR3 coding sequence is TGTGCCAGCAGCTTAGCGATAGGAAAGGGTCAGACCCAGTACTTC.